One sample yielded the 30 T cell receptor beta chains listed below, sequenced in a study of T cell repertoires in cytomegalovirus infection. Antigens of these TCRs are unknown. MiXCR, applied by TCRdb to the reads, yields one record per CDR3 protein. The sample holds hundreds of thousands of distinct CDR3 sequences; 30% to 35% are singletons and the top ten take roughly 20%. The specimen comprised cultured PBMCs, sampled from culture after CMV antigen stimulation. All receptors derive from a human donor in good health (CMV status not recorded). Some clones in this sample may be carry-over from other donors' samples.

The chain uses TRBV27 and TRBJ1-4; D is undetermined. CDR3 length: 15 amino acids. Trimming removed 0 bases at V and 7 bases at J, with 12 bases between. Germline CDR1 MNHEY, CDR2 SMNVEV (reference sequence). CDR3 sequence: CASSLSSNVGEKLFF. The CDR3, as DNA: TGTGCCAGCAGTTTATCGTCCAATGTGGGTGAAAAACTGTTTTTT.

This rearrangement joins TRBV20-1 to TRBJ2-1; D may be TRBD1 (5 bases). The CDR3 length is 13 residues. The germline CDR1 and CDR2 sequences are DFQATT and SNEGSKA (reference sequence). Trimming left V 4 bases short and J 1 base short, with 8 bases between. The CDR3 bases are TGCAGTGCTAAAACAGGTTCCTACAATGAGCAGTTCTTC. Encoded protein: CSAKTGSYNEQFF.

This clonotype was seen only a few times. The chain joins TRBV6-2 or TRBV6-3 to TRBJ1-1; the match to TRBD1 covers 7 bases. CDR1 MNHEY and CDR2 SVGEGT come from the germline V gene. J gave up 4 bases and V 5 bases, and 7 bases lay outside the gene matches. There are 14 residues in the CDR3. The CDR3 spells CASSRDRVLTEAFF. CDR3 bases: TGTGCCAGCAGTCGGGACAGAGTCCTCACTGAAGCTTTCTTT.

This clonotype was seen at least ten times. The J gene is TRBJ1-3, the V gene TRBV7-8; D not certain. The V gene's germline CDR1 is SGHVS and CDR2 FQNEAQ. V was clipped by 5 bases and J by 10 bases, with 18 bases between them. This CDR3 comprises 14 residues. CDR3 loop: CASSLLVEGSTIYF. CDR3 DNA: TGTGCCAGCAGCCTACTGGTGGAGGGATCAACCATATATTTT. Full variable domain (rest looked up from reference TRBV7-8 and TRBJ1-3): GAGVSQSPRYKVAKRGQDVALRCDPISGHVSLFWYQQALGQGPEFLTYFQNEAQLDKSGLPSDRFFAERPEGSVSTLKIQRTQQEDSAVYLCASSLLVEGSTIYFGEGSWLTVV.

The chain has TRBV2 and TRBJ1-6; D ambiguous. V lost 6 bases and J 6 bases, leaving 15 bases between the germline ends. The length of the CDR3 is 15 residues. The germline CDR1 and CDR2 sequences are SNHLY and FYNNEI. CDR3 sequence (DNA): TGTGCCAGCAGCGAGTTCCGGGCCGGTAATTCACCCCTCCACTTT. This translates into CASSEFRAGNSPLHF.

This clonotype was counted only a few times. The V gene is TRBV7-2, the J gene TRBJ2-3, with 10 bases that match TRBD2. Per the germline V gene, CDR1 is SGHTA and CDR2 is FQGNSA. This CDR3 is built from 15 residues. V trimming: 5 bases; J trimming: 5 bases; junction bases outside the gene matches: 7. The CDR3, as DNA: TGTGCCAGCAGCAGCCTAGCGGGAGCTGTAGATACGCAGTATTTT. Amino acid sequence: CASSSLAGAVDTQYF. Supplemented by reference TRBV7-2 and TRBJ2-3, the full variable domain reads GAGVSQSPSNKVTEKGKDVELRCDPISGHTALYWYRQSLGQGLEFLIYFQGNSAPDKSGLPSDRFSAERTGGSVSTLTIQRTQQEDSAVYLCASSSLAGAVDTQYFGPGTRLTVL.

This clonotype was observed at least ten times. This chain connects TRBV7-6 to TRBJ2-5; the match to TRBD2 covers 11 bases. The V segment lost 3 bases and the J segment 1 base; nucleotides outside the gene matches: 1. This CDR3 is built from 15 residues. Germline V lookup: CDR1 SGHVS, CDR2 FNYEAQ. The CDR3 region has the DNA TGTGCCAGCAGCTTGGGGACTAGCGGCCAAGAGACCCAGTACTTC. Translation: CASSLGTSGQETQYF.

The rearrangement links TRBV20-1 to TRBJ1-4; D is unclear. Germline CDR1 is DFQATT and CDR2 is SNEGSKA (reference sequence). CDR3 size: 12 residues. Trimming shortened V by 4 bases and J by 6 bases, and 9 bases separated the two germline ends. The CDR3 DNA is TGCAGTGCTACCGACACTTATGAAAAACTGTTTTTT. Translated, it gives CSATDTYEKLFF.

The chain carries TRBV4-1 and TRBJ2-1; possibly TRBD1 for D (6 bases). The CDR3 runs 15 residues. Germline V gene data show CDR1 as MGHRA and CDR2 as YSYEKL. Between the trimmed V and J ends, which lost 3 bases and 5 bases, there was a span of 14 bases. In nucleotides, the CDR3 is TGCGCCAGCAGCCAGGGCGGACAGTCTCACAATGAGCAGTTCTTC. Protein: CASSQGGQSHNEQFF.

The chain links TRBV12-3 or TRBV12-4 to TRBJ2-1, with no clear D. The CDR3 is 12 residues long. Trimming removed 3 bases at V and 10 bases at J, with 10 bases between. The CDR3 DNA reads as TGTGCCAGCAGTTTGAGTAGTGAAGAGCAGTTCTTC. It specifies CASSLSSEEQFF.

This clonotype has more than one count but fewer than ten. The CDR3 region has the DNA TGTGCCAGCAGTCCACGACAGGCAGGGGAGCAGTACTTC. Its translation is CASSPRQAGEQYF. The V and J genes are TRBV28 and TRBJ2-7; tentatively, D is TRBD1 (6 bases). Per the germline V gene, CDR1 is MDHEN and CDR2 is SYDVKM. With 5 bases removed from V and 7 bases from J, the gap between germline ends came to 15 bases. CDR3 length: 13 residues. The full variable domain, completed using reference TRBV28 and TRBJ2-7, is DVKVTQSSRYLVKRTGEKVFLECVQDMDHENMFWYRQDPGLGLRLIYFSYDVKMKEKGDIPEGYSVSREKKERFSLILESASTNQTSMYLCASSPRQAGEQYFGPGTRLTVT.

The chain carries TRBV18 and TRBJ1-1, with TRBD1 as a possible D gene (5 bases). This CDR3 region has 14 residues. Per the germline V gene, CDR1 is KGHSH and CDR2 is LQKENI. Trimming shortened V by 8 bases and J by 2 bases, and 15 bases separated the two germline ends. Written as DNA, the CDR3 is TGTGCCAGCACGACGTTCGGGACCAACACTGAAGCTTTCTTT. Protein sequence: CASTTFGTNTEAFF.

The chain combines TRBV6-5 with TRBJ2-3; D tentatively fits TRBD1 or TRBD2 (6 bases each). Germline assignment: CDR1 MNHEY and CDR2 SVGAGI. With 6 bases removed from V and 0 bases from J, the gap between germline ends came to 16 bases. The CDR3 consists of 16 residues. CDR3 bases: TGTGCCAGCAGGCCTTGGGGGGCCCAAAGCACAGATACGCAGTATTTT. It encodes CASRPWGAQSTDTQYF.

V gene TRBV5-1 combines with J gene TRBJ2-3; D is ambiguous. The ends were cut back, 3 bases at V and 5 bases at J, with 22 bases in the middle. This CDR3 has 17 residues. Per germline, CDR1 SGHRS and CDR2 YFSETQ. CDR3 in DNA: TGCGCCAGCAGCTCAACCCTCACCGGGTCCACCGGAGATACGCAGTATTTT. Amino acid sequence: CASSSTLTGSTGDTQYF.

The chain carries TRBV3-1 and TRBJ1-2; no reliable D call. The V gene lost 5 bases and the J gene lost 8 bases, with 9 bases spanning the gap. The length of the CDR3 is 11 residues. Germline assignment: CDR1 LGHDT and CDR2 YNNKEL (reference sequence). CDR3 residues: CASSSNGGYTF. The CDR3 DNA reads TGTGCCAGCAGCAGCAACGGAGGCTACACCTTC.

The CDR3 coding sequence is TGTGCCAGCAGCCTCCTGACAGGGGGCTACAATGAGCAGTTCTTC. Encoded protein: CASSLLTGGYNEQFF. This sequence joins TRBV7-9 and TRBJ2-1; the match to TRBD1 covers 9 bases. J lost 3 bases, V lost 5 bases, and 5 bases had no gene match. CDR3 size: 15 residues. CDR1 is SEHNR, CDR2 FQNEAQ, per germline (reference sequence).

In the case of this clonotype: With a much larger clone just one base away, this may be a read error. J is TRBJ2-5 and V is TRBV7-2; the D is unclear. V gave up 4 bases and J gave up 6 bases, with 15 bases separating them. The germline V gene encodes CDR1 SGHTA and CDR2 FQGNSA. This CDR3 is 14 amino acids long. DNA of the CDR3: TGTGCCAGCAGCTACGGATGGGGAAGGAAGACCCAGTACTTC. Translation: CASSYGWGRKTQYF.

This chain links TRBV6-5 with TRBJ1-1; D perhaps matches TRBD1 (5 bases). CDR1 and CDR2 (germline): MNHEY, SVGAGI. This CDR3 is built from 18 residues. Trimming pared 2 bases from V and 1 base from J, leaving 20 bases between. In DNA form, the CDR3 reads TGTGCCAGCAGTTACCTACAGGCGGATGCTCACGGGAACACTGAAGCTTTCTTT. Its translation: CASSYLQADAHGNTEAFF.

This clonotype has more than one count but fewer than ten. This chain connects TRBV4-1 to TRBJ2-7; TRBD1 matches at 10 bases. V shed 2 bases and J 5 bases; nucleotides not matched to a gene: 6. Germline V gene lookup returns CDR1 MGHRA and CDR2 YSYEKL. CDR3 length equals 15 residues. The CDR3 DNA reads as TGCGCCAGCAGCCAACCGGGACAGGGGCGCCACGAGCAGTACTTC. Residues: CASSQPGQGRHEQYF.

The rearrangement uses TRBV27 and TRBJ2-7, with D perhaps TRBD1 (6 bases). The CDR3 length is 14 residues. Trimming pared 1 base from V and 12 bases from J, leaving 19 bases between. Germline V gene data show CDR1 as MNHEY and CDR2 as SMNVEV (reference sequence). CDR3 sequence (DNA): TGTGCCAGCAGTTTATGGCAGGGGTTAGCCCCACTGTACTTC. Translated, it gives CASSLWQGLAPLYF.

This clonotype was counted a few times. V is TRBV7-9 and J is TRBJ1-3; 7 bases align to TRBD1. V dropped 5 bases and J dropped 3; count of bases not matched to a gene: 10. Germline CDR1 and CDR2: SEHNR and FQNEAQ (reference sequence). This CDR3 contains 16 residues. Here the CDR3 reads CASSPRQGPGGNTIYF. The CDR3 DNA is TGTGCCAGCAGCCCGCGACAGGGCCCAGGTGGAAACACCATATATTTT.

This clonotype was found a few times. This rearrangement joins TRBV12-3 or TRBV12-4 to TRBJ2-3; TRBD2 agrees at 7 bases. V gave up 5 bases and J gave up 9 bases; unmatched junction bases: 14. This CDR3 contains 15 residues. CDR3 loop: CASSETRPPGGTQYF. CDR3 nucleotide sequence: TGTGCCAGCAGTGAGACTAGGCCTCCCGGGGGGACGCAGTATTTT.

CDR3: CASSQDPRNTQYF. Here the CDR3 DNA reads TGCGCCAGCAGCCAAGATCCGAGGAATACGCAGTATTTT. The chain recombines TRBV4-1 with TRBJ2-3, with D unclear. The germline CDR1 and CDR2 sequences are MGHRA and YSYEKL. Between the trimmed V and J ends, which lost 0 bases and 7 bases, there was a span of 8 bases. This CDR3 is built from 13 residues.

This clonotype appeared a few times. The V call is TRBV2, the J call TRBJ1-5; D ambiguous. With 4 bases removed from V and 7 bases from J, the gap between germline ends came to 14 bases. CDR1 is SNHLY, CDR2 FYNNEI, per germline. The CDR3 totals 14 residues. This CDR3 reads CASSVGRPEQPQHF. The CDR3 bases are TGTGCCAGCAGTGTCGGCCGCCCGGAGCAGCCCCAGCATTTT.

This clonotype has more than one count but fewer than ten. The chain links TRBV19 to TRBJ1-2; tentatively, D is TRBD1 (5 bases). Germline lookup yields CDR1 LNHDA and CDR2 SQIVND (reference sequence). This CDR3 has 14 amino acids. Trimming removed 5 bases from V and 8 bases from J, with 18 bases in between. CDR3 DNA sequence: TGTGCCAGTAGTCCACACCGGGCTCCAGGGGGCTACACCTTC. Translating it yields CASSPHRAPGGYTF.

The J gene is TRBJ1-5, the V gene TRBV6-5, with D maybe TRBD1 (6 bases). Trimming removed 6 bases at V and 4 bases at J, with 16 bases between. The CDR3 length is 15 residues. Germline values: CDR1 MNHEY, CDR2 SVGAGI. The CDR3 here is CASSNRVGENQPQHF. The CDR3 bases are TGTGCCAGCAGCAACAGGGTCGGGGAAAATCAGCCCCAGCATTTT.

The chain combines TRBV12-3 or TRBV12-4 with TRBJ1-5; the D is unclear. The V end was cut by 1 base, the J end by 10 bases, with 11 bases between. There are 13 residues in the CDR3. The CDR3 DNA reads as TGTGCCAGCAGTTTAGGGGTGTGGGGACCCCAGCATTTT. Translated, it gives CASSLGVWGPQHF.

This clonotype was counted a few times. The chain is built from TRBV4-1 and TRBJ1-5; D possibly corresponds to TRBD1 (5 bases). CDR1 and CDR2 from the germline V gene are MGHRA and YSYEKL. This CDR3 has 18 amino acids. Trimming took 0 bases from V and 1 from J, leaving 16 bases between them. CDR3 in DNA: TGCGCCAGCAGCCAAGAAGGCCCGGGTGGGGGGAGCAATCAGCCCCAGCATTTT. Translated: CASSQEGPGGGSNQPQHF.

The V gene is TRBV20-1, the J gene TRBJ2-1; D uncertain. The germline V and J ends were trimmed by 3 bases and 8 bases, with 11 bases remaining between them. Germline V gene sequence: CDR1 DFQATT, CDR2 SNEGSKA (reference sequence). This CDR3 comprises 12 residues. CDR3: CSARGGLDEQFF. The CDR3, as DNA: TGCAGTGCTAGGGGCGGCTTGGATGAGCAGTTCTTC.

This rearrangement joins TRBV12-3 or TRBV12-4 to TRBJ1-5, with 8 bases that match TRBD1. This CDR3 has 14 amino acids. V was clipped by 4 bases and J by 5 bases; unmatched bases: 4. The CDR3 DNA reads as TGTGCCAGCAGTTGGGGACAGGCGGATCAGCCCCAGCATTTT. Protein product: CASSWGQADQPQHF.